This TCR beta chain comes out of a study of T cell responses to AZD1222 COVID-19 vaccine. Turning to the study itself: Timing groups of about 4 and about 12 weeks for second doses were pooled.

TCRdb's table, derived via immunoSEQ multiplex PCR, lists solely in-frame clones and lacks some. The profile shows about 110,000 clones, roughly 87% of them singletons. Germline V gives CDR1 MNHEY, CDR2 SVGAGI. This CDR3 is built from 13 residues. Deletions cut 6 bases from V and 3 bases from J, with 10 bases between. The sequence came from an adult in good health. The sequenced sample was peripheral blood, obtained on day 0 of AZD1222 vaccination. The chain employs TRBV6-5 and TRBJ2-3; D is undetermined. The CDR3 nucleotides read TGTGCCAGCAGGCCCTACCAAACAGATACGCAGTATTTT. This gives the protein CASRPYQTDTQYF.